This T cell receptor (beta chain) was captured in a study of T cells in Graves' hyperthyroidism and ophthalmopathy. This clonotype was seen more than once but under ten times. Amplification targeted TCR beta CDR3 regions from RNA transcripts. The primer set for the first-round RT-PCR of the TCR CDR3 was HTBI. TCRdb re-analysed the multiplex PCR reads in MiXCR, keeping a single row per CDR3 protein. Of about 380,000 distinct CDR3 sequences detected, around an eighth appear once; the ten largest clones hold around 21%. CDR1 is MNHEY, CDR2 SVGEGT, per germline. The CDR3 extends over 14 amino acids. V was shortened by 0 bases and J by 10 bases, with 13 bases between the two germline ends.

This chain links TRBV6-2 or TRBV6-3 with TRBJ2-1, with D perhaps matching TRBD1 (5 bases). The sample was blood. The TCR was taken from a man aged 25-45 years with Graves' hyperthyroidism that later progressed to Graves' ophthalmopathy. CDR3 loop: CASSYSSGYAEQFF. The CDR3, as DNA: TGTGCCAGCAGTTACTCTTCAGGGTATGCCGAGCAGTTCTTC.